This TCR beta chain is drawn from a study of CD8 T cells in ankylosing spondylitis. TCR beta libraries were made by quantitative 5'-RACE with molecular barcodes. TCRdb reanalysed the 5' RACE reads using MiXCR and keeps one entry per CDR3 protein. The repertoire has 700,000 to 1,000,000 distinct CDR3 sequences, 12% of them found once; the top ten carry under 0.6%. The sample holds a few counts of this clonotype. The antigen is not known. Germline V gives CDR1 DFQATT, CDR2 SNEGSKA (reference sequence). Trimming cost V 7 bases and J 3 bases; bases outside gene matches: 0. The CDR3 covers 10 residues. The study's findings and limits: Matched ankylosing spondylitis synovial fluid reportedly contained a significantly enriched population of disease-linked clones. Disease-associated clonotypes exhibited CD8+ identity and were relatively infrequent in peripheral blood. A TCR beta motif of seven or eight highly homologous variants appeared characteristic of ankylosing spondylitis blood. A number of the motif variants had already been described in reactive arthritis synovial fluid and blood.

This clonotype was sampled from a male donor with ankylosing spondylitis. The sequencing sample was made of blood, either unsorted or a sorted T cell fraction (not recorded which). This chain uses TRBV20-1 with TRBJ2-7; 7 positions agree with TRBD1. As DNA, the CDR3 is TGCAGTGGGGACAGCTACGAGCAGTACTTC. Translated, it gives CSGDSYEQYF.